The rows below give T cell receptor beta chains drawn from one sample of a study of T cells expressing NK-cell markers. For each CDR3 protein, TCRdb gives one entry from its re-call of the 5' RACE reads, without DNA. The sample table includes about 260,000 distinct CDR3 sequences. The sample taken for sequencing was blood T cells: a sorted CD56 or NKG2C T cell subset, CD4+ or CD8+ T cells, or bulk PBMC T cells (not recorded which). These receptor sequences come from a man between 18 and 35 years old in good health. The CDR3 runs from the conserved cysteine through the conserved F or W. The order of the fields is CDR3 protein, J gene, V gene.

CDR3: CASSLQGVGETQYF; J: TRBJ2-5; V: TRBV5-1
CDR3: CSARPPGQGHNEQFF; J: TRBJ2-1; V: TRBV20-1
CDR3: CASSPFTGGSSYNEQFF; J: TRBJ2-1; V: TRBV12-3/TRBV12-4
CDR3: CASSPRTQYNEQFF; J: TRBJ2-1; V: TRBV18
CDR3: CASRVQDRGTGELFF; J: TRBJ2-2; V: TRBV25-1
CDR3: CASSPGQPTNEQFF; J: TRBJ2-1; V: TRBV5-1
CDR3: CASSQTYQGRNSLGEQFF; J: TRBJ2-1; V: TRBV16
CDR3: CAISESVGTGGNQPQHF; J: TRBJ1-5; V: TRBV10-3
CDR3: CASTSYGRFTGGELFF; J: TRBJ2-2; V: TRBV5-4
CDR3: CASSLGVSYEQYF; J: TRBJ2-7; V: TRBV5-4
CDR3: CASSLGQGGGYTF; J: TRBJ1-2; V: TRBV5-1
CDR3: CASSAPGQLLNTEAFF; J: TRBJ1-1; V: TRBV28
CDR3: CASSPGSSGTKKNEQFF; J: TRBJ2-1; V: TRBV6-2/TRBV6-3
CDR3: CASSHGTGGVLNYGYTF; J: TRBJ1-2; V: TRBV3-1
CDR3: CASSLLQITEAFF; J: TRBJ1-1; V: TRBV12-3/TRBV12-4
CDR3: CASSHRDRRTDTQYF; J: TRBJ2-3; V: TRBV18
CDR3: CASSRGDRLSYEQYF; J: TRBJ2-7; V: TRBV5-1
CDR3: CAISVTFDRGGETQYF; J: TRBJ2-5; V: TRBV10-3
CDR3: CSATRQDSYEQYF; J: TRBJ2-7; V: TRBV20-1
CDR3: CASSQNQGNSPLHF; J: TRBJ1-6; V: TRBV3-1
CDR3: CASSVSGRAGDTQYF; J: TRBJ2-3; V: TRBV9
CDR3: CSANPPQGVADTQYF; J: TRBJ2-3; V: TRBV20-1
CDR3: CSATGTGGIFTEAFF; J: TRBJ1-1; V: TRBV20-1
CDR3: CASSDRGTNTEAFF; J: TRBJ1-1; V: TRBV6-4
CDR3: CASSLGARSWEKLFF; J: TRBJ1-4; V: TRBV7-2
CDR3: CASSPGTVSSNQPQHF; J: TRBJ1-5; V: TRBV12-3/TRBV12-4
CDR3: CASSLSGVRAYEQYF; J: TRBJ2-7; V: TRBV6-2/TRBV6-3
CDR3: CSVNDRGYEQYF; J: TRBJ2-7; V: TRBV29-1
CDR3: CASSYFSTAFTNSGANVLTF; J: TRBJ2-6; V: TRBV6-2/TRBV6-3
CDR3: CASSLLGTGGNEQFF; J: TRBJ2-1; V: TRBV5-6
CDR3: CASSPGQLVATNEKLFF; J: TRBJ1-4; V: TRBV12-3/TRBV12-4
CDR3: CASSFSGQGGRNEQFF; J: TRBJ2-1; V: TRBV7-2
CDR3: CAWSVPPSGTQYF; J: TRBJ2-5; V: TRBV30
CDR3: CASSPGGGYEQYF; J: TRBJ2-7; V: TRBV18
CDR3: CAISDKMGITDTQYF; J: TRBJ2-3; V: TRBV10-3
CDR3: CSARPITGYGNTEAFF; J: TRBJ1-1; V: TRBV20-1
CDR3: CSARGGLGAEAFF; J: TRBJ1-1; V: TRBV20-1
CDR3: CAWRPMDYRREQFF; J: TRBJ2-1; V: TRBV30
CDR3: CATQLDGAVSPLHF; J: TRBJ1-6; V: TRBV15
CDR3: CSVVPPGAMNTEAFF; J: TRBJ1-1; V: TRBV29-1
CDR3: CASSFTRGVGGTQYF; J: TRBJ2-5; V: TRBV12-3/TRBV12-4
CDR3: CATSTRGGPGYTF; J: TRBJ1-2; V: TRBV15
CDR3: CAISESFYEQYF; J: TRBJ2-7; V: TRBV10-3
CDR3: CSVELALAGVTNTGELFF; J: TRBJ2-2; V: TRBV29-1
CDR3: CATSTPRTGRYNEQFF; J: TRBJ2-1; V: TRBV15